In its sample, the clone carrying this T cell receptor beta chain was seen many times. Its antigen is not known. It was RNA transcripts that yielded the amplified TCR beta CDR3 regions. The study used the HTBI primer set for a first-round RT-PCR of the TCR CDR3. In TCRdb, the multiplex PCR reads were re-called with MiXCR into one record per CDR3 protein. The sample shows around 260,000 distinct CDR3 sequences, about 25% of them seen only once. Patients showing uncontrolled infection, other autoimmune disease, pregnancy or lactation were ineligible. This sample was included in a study of T cells in Graves' hyperthyroidism and ophthalmopathy. Notes on the study in general: Before onset, by a median of approximately 6.2 months, the model predicted ophthalmopathy. Most clonotypes that expanded in the thyroid above 0.001 also showed up in blood.

CDR3 size: 11 residues. The germline CDR1 and CDR2 sequences are SQVTM and ANQGSEA. Trimming removed 7 bases from V and 10 bases from J; junction bases left unmatched: 7. The sequencing input was blood. This receptor was obtained from a man between 40 and 49 years old with Graves' hyperthyroidism that later progressed to Graves' ophthalmopathy. This sequence joins TRBV29-1 and TRBJ1-1, with 9 bases that match TRBD1. CDR3 nucleotide sequence: TGCAGCGCCAACAGGGGGCTCGGAGCTTTCTTT. This sequence encodes CSANRGLGAFF.